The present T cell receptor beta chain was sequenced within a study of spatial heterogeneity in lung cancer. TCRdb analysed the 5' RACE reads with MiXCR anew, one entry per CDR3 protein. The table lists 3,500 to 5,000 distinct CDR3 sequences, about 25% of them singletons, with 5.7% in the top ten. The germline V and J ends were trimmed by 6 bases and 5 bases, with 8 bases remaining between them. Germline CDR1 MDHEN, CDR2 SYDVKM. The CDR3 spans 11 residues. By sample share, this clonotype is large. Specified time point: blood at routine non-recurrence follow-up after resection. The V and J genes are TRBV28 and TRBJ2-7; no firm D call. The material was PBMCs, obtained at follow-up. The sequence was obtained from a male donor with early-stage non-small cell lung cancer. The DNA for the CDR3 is TGTGCCAGCAGCCGATACGACGAGCAGTACTTC. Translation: CASSRYDEQYF.